This is a list of T cell receptor beta chains from one sample in a study of T cells in Graves' hyperthyroidism and ophthalmopathy. TCRdb processed the multiplex PCR reads anew with MiXCR; each CDR3 protein has one entry. The sample shows about 560,000 distinct CDR3 sequences, roughly 46% of them seen only once. Sequences were obtained from peripheral blood or thyroid tissue (not recorded which). The origin of the receptors is a woman aged 18-29 years with Graves' hyperthyroidism. Each CDR3 is given with its conserved first and last residue. D genes are given only for firm matches. Part of the rows lack a size; the others show once, few, many or a class for expanded clones.

j_call,cdr3_length,d_call,v_call,clone_size,cdr3_nt,cdr3_aa
TRBJ1-5,15,TRBD1,TRBV7-3,few,TGTGCCAGCAGCCTAGTGGGAGACAGGGATCAGCCCCAGCATTTT,CASSLVGDRDQPQHF
TRBJ1-4,12,TRBD1,TRBV7-9,-,TGTGCCACCCAGGGACAGGGAGAAAAACTGTTTTTT,CATQGQGEKLFF
TRBJ2-7,14,-,TRBV7-9,-,TGTGCCTTCGGGCTAGACGAGACCGGGGACGAGCAGTACTTC,CAFGLDETGDEQYF
TRBJ2-7,16,-,TRBV24-1,-,TGTGCCACCAGTGATTCTAGCCGCGGCCGACGCTACGAGCAGTACTTC,CATSDSSRGRRYEQYF
TRBJ1-2,14,TRBD1,TRBV20-1,-,TGCAGTGCGAAAAGCAGGGGGCTAGTTGGAGGCTACACCTTC,CSAKSRGLVGGYTF
TRBJ1-1,14,-,TRBV2,-,TGTGCCAGCAGTTTAAGCGGGGGCGCTGCTGAAGCTTTCTTT,CASSLSGGAAEAFF
TRBJ1-5,14,TRBD1,TRBV19,few,TGTGCCAGTATTCCGACAGGGAGAGGTCAGCCCCAGCATTTT,CASIPTGRGQPQHF
TRBJ1-3,12,-,TRBV25-1,-,TGTGCCAGTGGGACCTCTGGAAACACCATATATTTT,CASGTSGNTIYF
TRBJ2-1,17,TRBD2,TRBV24-1,-,TGTGCCACCAGTGAGCCCGGGACTAGCGGGGGGTACAATGAGCAGTTCTTC,CATSEPGTSGGYNEQFF
TRBJ1-5,14,-,TRBV29-1,many,TGCAGCGTTGCTTTGAGTCGAACGAATCAGCCCCAGCATTTT,CSVALSRTNQPQHF
TRBJ2-7,14,-,TRBV29-1,-,TGCAGCGTTGCAGCGACGGATTACTCCTACGAGCAGTACTTC,CSVAATDYSYEQYF
TRBJ2-7,13,-,TRBV20-1,-,TGCAGTGCTAGATCAGCTGTCCTGGACGAGCAGTACTTC,CSARSAVLDEQYF
TRBJ2-2,16,TRBD2,TRBV14,few,TGTGCCAGCAGCCAAGATCTGCGGGAGGAGGCCGGGGAGCTGTTTTTT,CASSQDLREEAGELFF
TRBJ1-2,14,-,TRBV2,many,TGTGCCAGCAGTTCCAACGGAGGGGGAGTCGGCTACACCTTC,CASSSNGGGVGYTF
TRBJ1-1,11,-,TRBV19,many,TGTGCCAGTAGGTCGAACACTGAAGCTTTCTTT,CASRSNTEAFF
TRBJ1-1,14,TRBD1,TRBV12-3/TRBV12-4,-,TGTGCTAGCGGACAGGGGAACATGAACACTGAAGCTTTCTTT,CASGQGNMNTEAFF
TRBJ1-5,12,-,TRBV24-1,-,TGTGCCACCAGTGATTTGATCTGGTCCCAGCATTTT,CATSDLIWSQHF
TRBJ1-5,15,TRBD1,TRBV19,-,TGTGCCAGTAGTCACGGACAGGCCAGCAATCAGCCCCAGCATTTT,CASSHGQASNQPQHF
TRBJ1-1,13,-,TRBV7-9,few,TGTGCCAGCAGCTTGGTGACGAACACTGAAGCTTTCTTT,CASSLVTNTEAFF
TRBJ2-2,13,-,TRBV2,few,TGTGCCAGCAGTGACTGGAGGACCGGGGAGCTGTTTTTT,CASSDWRTGELFF
TRBJ1-6,14,-,TRBV10-1,few,TGCGCCAGCAGAGGACAGAAAAGGGGGTCACCCCTCCACTTT,CASRGQKRGSPLHF
TRBJ1-1,18,TRBD1,TRBV25-1,many,TGTGCCAGCAGTGAAGGGACCGGGACAGGGGCCTTCAACACTGAAGCTTTCTTT,CASSEGTGTGAFNTEAFF
TRBJ1-2,14,-,TRBV25-1,few,TGTGCCAGCAGTGAAGTGGGGCGCCTCTATGGCTACACCTTC,CASSEVGRLYGYTF
TRBJ1-6,16,TRBD1,TRBV2,once,TGCGCCAGCAGCCGGCCGGGGACAGGAGGGAATTCACCCCTCCACTTT,CASSRPGTGGNSPLHF
TRBJ1-3,14,TRBD1,TRBV14,few,TGTGCCAGCAGCCAATTTGACAGGGCAGACACCATATATTTT,CASSQFDRADTIYF
TRBJ2-7,13,-,TRBV20-1,-,TGCAGTGCTAGAGACGACAGCCCCTACGAGCAGTACTTC,CSARDDSPYEQYF
TRBJ1-6,16,-,TRBV25-1,once,TGTGCCAGCAGTGCTAGCCTCAGGGGAGAAGGTTCACCCCTCCACTTT,CASSASLRGEGSPLHF
TRBJ1-4,13,-,TRBV12-3/TRBV12-4,-,TGTGCCAACAGTTTGAGTTTCGGTGAAAAACTGTTTTTT,CANSLSFGEKLFF
TRBJ2-2,12,-,TRBV20-1,-,TGCAGTGCTTGGGGGGACACCGGGGAGCTGTTTTTT,CSAWGDTGELFF
TRBJ1-3,14,-,TRBV5-6,-,TGTGCCAGCAGCAGGAGGGACACTGGAAACACCATATATTTT,CASSRRDTGNTIYF
TRBJ2-5,13,TRBD1,TRBV20-1,-,TGCAGTGCTAGCACTAGGGACAGGGAGACCCAGTACTTC,CSASTRDRETQYF
TRBJ1-3,13,-,TRBV29-1,-,TGCAGCCATCCGGGGCCGGGGAAAGACACCATATATTTT,CSHPGPGKDTIYF
TRBJ2-5,14,-,TRBV7-2,-,TGTGCCAGCAGCTTAGCGGTGGGCGAGCAGACCCAGTACTTC,CASSLAVGEQTQYF
TRBJ2-7,15,TRBD2,TRBV10-3,-,TGTGCCAGCAGTTACGTAGCGGGAGGGCCCTACGAGCAGTACTTC,CASSYVAGGPYEQYF
TRBJ1-1,15,-,TRBV7-9,few,TGTGCCAGCAGCTTAGTTCCCCAGGGCGGCACTGAAGCTTTCTTT,CASSLVPQGGTEAFF
TRBJ2-5,14,-,TRBV7-4,-,TGTGCCAGCAGGCCCAGGGGGACTCAAGAGACCCAGTACTTC,CASRPRGTQETQYF
TRBJ1-1,12,-,TRBV2,-,TGTGCCAGCTTCGAGGGGAGCACTGAAGCTTTCTTT,CASFEGSTEAFF
TRBJ2-6,20,-,TRBV10-3,-,TGTGCCATCAGCCGAAGCCTCGGGACGGACCGGGGAAATGGGGCCAACGTCCTGACTTTC,CAISRSLGTDRGNGANVLTF
TRBJ2-2,14,-,TRBV9,-,TGTGCCAGCAGCGTAAGGCCGGGGGCCGGGGAGCTGTTTTTT,CASSVRPGAGELFF
TRBJ1-2,11,-,TRBV2,many,TGTGCCAGCGGGGCTAAGTATGGCTACACCTTC,CASGAKYGYTF
TRBJ1-1,14,-,TRBV5-1,-,TGCGCCAGCAGCTTGGAGGGATGGAACACTGAAGCTCTCTTT,CASSLEGWNTEALF